The 8 T cell receptor beta chains reported below all come from one sample, sequenced in a study of T-cell memory formation after mild COVID-19 (dated by TCRdb to 2020 to 2022). The library was produced with 5' RACE. Sequencing took place on an Illumina NovaSeq 6000. TCRdb reanalyzed the raw reads on its own, using fastp at Q25 for trimming and MiXCR for clone calling, and kept in-frame beta chains. Every distinct CDR3 protein forms one entry, paired with its most common genes and DNA. The sample table contains roughly 40,000 distinct CDR3 sequences; only one count was recorded for 7.3% of them. Of the sample, about 1.5% falls within the top ten clones. Material: PBMCs or a T cell subset sorted from them (not recorded which). The receptors derive from a man aged 18 to 30 who had mild COVID-19 (a few samples of this study predate the infection). The sample titles of this study are shuffled in the database, so cell type and time point are left out; the donor was told from shared clones.

In this sample, this clonotype turned up a few times. This chain joins TRBV18 and TRBJ2-7, with D perhaps matching TRBD2 (5 bases). The germline V gene encodes CDR1 KGHSH and CDR2 LQKENI. The CDR3 spans 14 residues. With 2 bases removed from V and 2 bases from J, the gap between germline ends came to 10 bases. The CDR3 nucleotides read TGTGCCAGCTCACCAGTTCCGGAGGCCTACGAGCAGTACTTC. Translated, it gives CASSPVPEAYEQYF.

This clonotype was counted a few times. CDR3 residues: CAIWDSGTQYF. CDR3 bases: TGTGCCATTTGGGATTCCGGTACGCAGTATTTT. This chain links TRBV19 with TRBJ2-3; D is undetermined. The CDR3 is 11 residues long. Trimming stripped 10 bases from V and 8 bases from J, with 13 bases between. Germline-derived CDR1 and CDR2 are LNHDA and SQIVND (reference sequence).

This clonotype was recorded many times. The chain couples TRBV5-1 to TRBJ2-7; perhaps TRBD1 as D (6 bases). The V end was cut by 8 bases, the J end by 2 bases, with 23 bases between. Per germline, CDR1 SGHRS and CDR2 YFSETQ. This CDR3 region has 16 residues. The CDR3 here is CASQQGSGRFAYEQYF. The DNA of the CDR3 is TGCGCCAGTCAGCAGGGGTCAGGCCGATTCGCCTACGAGCAGTACTTC.

Ten or more counts support this clonotype. The chain combines TRBV7-6 with TRBJ2-3, with 7 bases lining up with TRBD2. Germline-derived CDR1 and CDR2 are SGHVS and FNYEAQ. Unmatched junction bases numbered 4, after V lost 5 bases and J lost 2 bases. The CDR3 totals 14 residues. CDR3 loop: CASSPAGNTDTQYF. In DNA, the CDR3 is TGTGCCAGCAGCCCAGCGGGGAACACAGATACGCAGTATTTT.

This clonotype was seen a handful of times. V usage is TRBV7-9 and J usage is TRBJ2-3; D is possibly TRBD1 (6 bases). The CDR3 has 15 residues. Germline CDR1 reads SEHNR; CDR2 reads FQNEAQ (reference sequence). Between the trimmed V and J ends, which lost 4 bases and 7 bases, there was a span of 18 bases. The CDR3 DNA follows: TGTGCCAGCAGCTCCGGGGCGACAGGACACTATACGCAGTATTTT. Its translation is CASSSGATGHYTQYF.

The V and J genes are TRBV5-1 and TRBJ2-5; weak D call: TRBD2 (5 bases). CDR3 size: 15 residues. The ends were cut back, 0 bases at V and 5 bases at J, with 14 bases in the middle. Germline CDR1 reads SGHRS; CDR2 reads YFSETQ. CDR3 region: CASSLAGGLAETQYF. The CDR3 DNA reads TGCGCCAGCAGCTTGGCGGGTGGACTGGCGGAGACCCAGTACTTC.

This clonotype appeared a few times. This chain connects TRBV4-3 to TRBJ1-2, with D perhaps TRBD1 (5 bases). Germline values: CDR1 LGHNA, CDR2 YSLEER. V was shortened by 6 bases and J by 8 bases, with 22 bases between the two germline ends. This CDR3 spans 15 amino acids. CDR3 coding DNA: TGCGCCAGCAGTGAAGACGGTGGGGCTTTAAACGGCTACACCTTC. It codes for CASSEDGGALNGYTF.

This clonotype was seen more than once but under ten times. CDR3 loop: CASGSWDKAEETQYF. CDR3 DNA: TGCGCCAGCGGTAGCTGGGACAAGGCAGAAGAGACCCAGTACTTC. The chain recombines TRBV10-2 with TRBJ2-5; a possible D gene is TRBD1 (6 bases). Germline values: CDR1 WSHSY, CDR2 SAAADI. The CDR3 is 15 residues long. Deletions cut 8 bases from V and 3 bases from J, with 19 bases between.